Below are 12 T cell receptor beta chains sequenced from a single sample in a study of response to subunit inactivated influenza vaccine. TCRdb fed the RT-PCR reads into MiXCR, producing one record per CDR3 protein. Of 500,000 to 600,000 distinct CDR3 sequences listed, 11% were seen once; the top ten hold about 11%. These same data were also listed under a study on T cells expressing NK-cell markers. That study adds: UMIs accompanied the 5'RACE template switching by which TCR beta cDNA was made.

The sequences come from PBMCs from blood, collected on the day of vaccination. These receptors were obtained from a man aged 50-60 years who received an inactivated influenza vaccine.

At least ten counts were recorded for this clonotype. The genes are TRBV5-1 and TRBJ2-3; 9 bases fit TRBD1. After removal of 3 bases from V and 4 bases from J, the junction contained 9 bases not matched to a gene. Germline V gene sequence: CDR1 SGHRS, CDR2 YFSETQ. The CDR3 consists of 16 residues. The CDR3 DNA reads as TGCGCCAGCAGCTATGGGGGACAGGGAGTAGCAGATACGCAGTATTTT. Translated: CASSYGGQGVADTQYF.

The rearrangement links TRBV15 to TRBJ2-3; D might be TRBD1 (5 bases). Trimming left V 1 base short and J 1 base short, with 9 bases between. CDR3 size: 15 residues. Germline CDR1 is LNHNV and CDR2 is YYDKDF (reference sequence). CDR3 amino acids: CATSRAGRRTDTQYF. CDR3 nucleotide sequence: TGTGCCACCAGCAGAGCAGGGCGCCGCACAGATACGCAGTATTTT.

The chain is built from TRBV5-6 and TRBJ2-5; no clear D gene. V lost 1 base and J lost 5, with 15 bases in between. The length of the CDR3 is 15 residues. Per germline, CDR1 SGHDT and CDR2 YYEEEE. The chain's CDR3 is CASSLKVPLRETQYF. The CDR3 DNA reads as TGTGCCAGCAGCTTGAAGGTCCCCCTACGGGAGACCCAGTACTTC.

The sample holds a few counts of this clonotype. V usage is TRBV7-2 and J usage is TRBJ2-3; the match to TRBD2 covers 8 bases. Germline CDR1 reads SGHTA; CDR2 reads FQGNSA. This CDR3 spans 14 amino acids. Trimming took 4 bases from V and 4 from J; bases not matched to a gene: 4. The CDR3 DNA is TGTGCCAGCAGCTCAGGACTAGCCGCAGATACGCAGTATTTT. Encoded protein: CASSSGLAADTQYF.

This clonotype was seen only a few times. The genes are TRBV20-1 and TRBJ1-2; perhaps TRBD1 as D (5 bases). Germline-derived CDR1 and CDR2 are DFQATT and SNEGSKA (reference sequence). V gave up 2 bases and J gave up 8 bases, with 15 bases separating them. The CDR3 contains 13 residues. CDR3: CSARPAREGGYTF. Here the CDR3 DNA reads TGCAGTGCTAGACCGGCCAGGGAAGGCGGCTACACCTTC.

This clonotype appeared many times. The chain couples TRBV7-6 to TRBJ2-3; the match to TRBD1 covers 7 bases. The ends lost 1 base at V and 4 bases at J; junction bases unmatched: 2. Germline V CDR1 and CDR2: SGHVS, FNYEAQ. This CDR3 is 14 amino acids long. The CDR3 spells CASSLETGSDTQYF. The CDR3 region has the DNA TGTGCCAGCAGCTTAGAGACAGGGTCAGATACGCAGTATTTT.

This clonotype was counted a few times. The chain is built from TRBV6-1 and TRBJ2-6; D possibly uses TRBD1 or TRBD2 (5 bases each). This CDR3 is built from 16 residues. V was trimmed by 6 bases and J by 0 bases, leaving 12 bases between them. Per the germline V gene, CDR1 is MNHNS and CDR2 is SASEGT. The CDR3 here is CASRPRGPSGANVLTF. The CDR3 DNA follows: TGTGCCAGCAGGCCCCGGGGCCCCTCTGGGGCCAACGTCCTGACTTTC.

This clonotype was counted only a few times. This chain's CDR3 is CASSGTGPGGYTF. CDR3 coding DNA: TGTGCCAGCAGCGGGACAGGGCCGGGCGGCTACACCTTC. This chain connects TRBV12-3 or TRBV12-4 to TRBJ1-2; 9 bases line up with TRBD1. The CDR3 is 13 amino acids. The trim removed 6 bases at V and 8 bases at J, leaving 7 bases unmatched.

Only a few counts were recorded for this clonotype. The chain is built from TRBV5-1 and TRBJ2-2, with TRBD1 identical over 7 bases. V trimming: 0 bases; J trimming: 4 bases; junction bases outside the gene matches: 3. This CDR3 comprises 15 residues. Germline V gives CDR1 SGHRS, CDR2 YFSETQ. CDR3 sequence: CASSLEAGGTGELFF. Written as DNA, the CDR3 is TGCGCCAGCAGCTTGGAGGCAGGGGGCACCGGGGAGCTGTTTTTT.

This sequence joins TRBV11-2 and TRBJ1-2; D is possibly TRBD1 (6 bases). CDR1 is SGHAT and CDR2 is FQNNGV in the germline V gene. Trimming shortened V by 3 bases and J by 6 bases, and 17 bases separated the two germline ends. The CDR3 has 15 amino acids. As DNA, the CDR3 is TGTGCCAGCAGCTTCGTTGGACAGATTCAGGATGGCTACACCTTC. Translating gives CASSFVGQIQDGYTF.

This clonotype was counted only a few times. This chain links TRBV5-1 with TRBJ2-4, with D maybe TRBD1 (5 bases). Trimming removed 7 bases from V and 0 bases from J, with 14 bases in between. This CDR3 region has 15 residues. CDR1 SGHRS and CDR2 YFSETQ come from the germline V gene. CDR3 sequence: CASFRGPGAKNIQYF. CDR3 sequence (DNA): TGCGCCAGCTTTAGGGGCCCTGGAGCCAAAAACATTCAGTACTTC.

This clonotype appeared once. This chain connects TRBV7-9 to TRBJ2-1; no clear D. The germline V gene has CDR1 SEHNR and CDR2 FQNEAQ (reference sequence). The CDR3 length is 14 residues. Trimming removed 7 bases from V and 0 bases from J, with 10 bases in between. The chain's CDR3 is CASKEAVSYNEQFF. The CDR3 DNA is TGTGCCAGCAAAGAGGCAGTCTCCTACAATGAGCAGTTCTTC.